One and the same sample provided the 15 T cell receptor beta chains below, sequenced in a study of human T cells and chemical hapten exposure (dated by TCRdb to the early 2020s). Reading the label with the study, this specimen's time point is: pre-sensitization, week 0. Read against the paper, the sample's treatment or condition label means: therapeutic diphenylcyclopropenone sensitization with weekly scalp DPC. Libraries came from RACE. The instrument was a NextSeq 500. The raw public data were reprocessed by TCRdb itself: fastp quality trimming at Q25, MiXCR clonotype calling, in-frame beta chains only. Rows matching on CDR3 protein sequence are summarized as one entry with the most common DNA and genes. A total of 180,000 or so distinct CDR3 sequences appear in this sample, approximately 31% of them only once. The ten most abundant clones make up roughly 3% of the sample. Source: whole blood, taken in connection with sensitization to the hapten diphenylcyclopropenone (DPC). The receptors stem from a woman aged 25 to 45 with alopecia areata. Some clones in this sample may be carry-over from other donors' samples.

The chain carries TRBV6-5 and TRBJ2-7; 8 bases map to TRBD2. Germline V gene sequence: CDR1 MNHEY, CDR2 SVGAGI. The V segment lost 8 bases and the J segment 0 bases; nucleotides outside the gene matches: 15. The CDR3 consists of 17 residues. CDR3 loop: CASARRRGAISSYEQYF. The CDR3 region has the DNA TGTGCCAGCGCGCGACGGCGGGGGGCCATAAGCTCCTACGAGCAGTACTTC.

This chain uses TRBV5-1 with TRBJ2-5; 9 bases fit TRBD1. The CDR3 sequence is 15 residues long. Trimming removed 0 bases from V and 5 bases from J; junction bases left unmatched: 5. Germline CDR1 reads SGHRS; CDR2 reads YFSETQ. The CDR3 DNA reads TGCGCCAGCAGCTTGGAGGGGACAGGGAGGGAGACCCAGTACTTC. Its protein product is CASSLEGTGRETQYF.

The CDR3 DNA is TGTGCCATCAGTGAGTCAGCCGGGGAGCTGTTTTTT. This translates into CAISESAGELFF. The chain links TRBV10-3 to TRBJ2-2; no firm D call. This CDR3 has 12 residues. The germline gives CDR1 ENHRY, CDR2 SYGVKD. V was clipped by 0 bases and J by 6 bases, with 2 bases between them.

CDR3 sequence: CASSLDRGADGYTF. The DNA for the CDR3 is TGCGCCAGCAGCTTGGACCGGGGGGCGGATGGCTACACCTTC. V usage is TRBV5-1 and J usage is TRBJ1-2; TRBD1 is a possible D gene (6 bases). With 0 bases removed from V and 6 bases from J, the gap between germline ends came to 12 bases. Per the germline V gene, CDR1 is SGHRS and CDR2 is YFSETQ. The CDR3 spans 14 residues.

This chain links TRBV12-3 or TRBV12-4 with TRBJ2-7; tentative D call: TRBD2 (6 bases). The CDR3 has 12 residues. Trimming cost V 3 bases and J 7 bases, with 10 bases left between them. CDR3 protein: CASSFAGLEQYF. The DNA of the CDR3 is TGTGCCAGCAGTTTCGCGGGGCTTGAGCAGTACTTC.

The chain combines TRBV29-1 with TRBJ2-3; no clear D. Germline V CDR1 and CDR2: SQVTM, ANQGSEA. The length of the CDR3 is 12 residues. CDR3 nucleotide sequence: TGCGGCGGTTCCTCGAGCACAGATACGCAGTATTTT. Its translation is CGGSSSTDTQYF.

This clonotype was counted a few times. The rearrangement uses TRBV12-3 or TRBV12-4 and TRBJ2-1; TRBD1 aligns across 7 bases. This CDR3 has 14 amino acids. V was pared by 5 bases and J by 2 bases, with 3 bases of the junction left unmatched. The CDR3 nucleotides read TGTGCCAGCAGTAGGGACAGCACCTACAATGAGCAGTTCTTC. It yields the protein CASSRDSTYNEQFF.

In its sample, this clonotype was seen a few times. The chain links TRBV5-1 to TRBJ1-1, with a possible D match to TRBD1 (5 bases). The germline CDR1 and CDR2 sequences are SGHRS and YFSETQ. Trimming shortened V by 7 bases and J by 3 bases, and 16 bases separated the two germline ends. The CDR3 length is 14 residues. CDR3: CASSISRADTEAFF. The CDR3 bases are TGCGCCAGCTCCATAAGCAGGGCGGACACTGAAGCTTTCTTT.

This clonotype occurred a few times. The chain couples TRBV28 to TRBJ1-5; D is unresolved. V gave up 4 bases and J gave up 0 bases, with 7 bases separating them. This CDR3 has 14 amino acids. The V gene's germline CDR1 is MDHEN and CDR2 SYDVKM. CDR3 DNA sequence: TGTGCCAGCAGTTCCGGGCCTAGCAATCAGCCCCAGCATTTT. Translating gives CASSSGPSNQPQHF. The full variable domain, in which reference TRBV28 and TRBJ1-5 provide the parts outside the CDR3, is DVKVTQSSRYLVKRTGEKVFLECVQDMDHENMFWYRQDPGLGLRLIYFSYDVKMKEKGDIPEGYSVSREKKERFSLILESASTNQTSMYLCASSSGPSNQPQHFGDGTRLSIL.

This clonotype was seen only a few times. The genes are TRBV28 and TRBJ2-7; 8 nucleotides line up with TRBD1. The J segment lost 2 bases and the V segment lost 4 bases, leaving 4 bases of the junction unmatched. The CDR3 sequence is 14 residues long. CDR1 MDHEN and CDR2 SYDVKM come from the germline V gene. The CDR3 coding sequence is TGTGCCAGCAGTTCGGTGACAGGGGCCTACGAGCAGTACTTC. Translation: CASSSVTGAYEQYF.

In its sample, this clonotype was seen a few times. The rearrangement uses TRBV28 and TRBJ2-1; D is possibly TRBD2 (7 bases). V dropped 5 bases and J dropped 15 bases, with 17 bases sitting between them. Germline-derived CDR1 and CDR2 are MDHEN and SYDVKM. The CDR3 totals 12 residues. CDR3 nucleotides: TGTGCCAGCAGTCCCCCTCGGGGGGCCCCGTTCTTC. As protein: CASSPPRGAPFF.

In its sample, this clonotype was seen once. The chain links TRBV10-3 to TRBJ2-7; D tentatively fits TRBD1 or TRBD2 (5 bases each). CDR3 size: 13 residues. Trimming removed 4 bases at V and 4 bases at J, with 11 bases between. Germline V gives CDR1 ENHRY, CDR2 SYGVKD. The CDR3 DNA is TGTGCCATCAGTGGGGACGGATTATACGAGCAGTACTTC. This gives the protein CAISGDGLYEQYF.

A few counts support this clonotype. The chain is built from TRBV28 and TRBJ1-1; D not certain. V was cut by 3 bases and J by 4 bases, with 9 bases left in between. The CDR3 length is 13 residues. From germline, CDR1 is MDHEN and CDR2 SYDVKM. The CDR3: CASSLTTRTEAFF. The CDR3 DNA is TGTGCCAGCAGTTTGACAACGCGCACTGAAGCTTTCTTT. Variable domain in full (rest from reference TRBV28 and TRBJ1-1): DVKVTQSSRYLVKRTGEKVFLECVQDMDHENMFWYRQDPGLGLRLIYFSYDVKMKEKGDIPEGYSVSREKKERFSLILESASTNQTSMYLCASSLTTRTEAFFGQGTRLTVV.

The rearrangement links TRBV18 to TRBJ2-7; no clear D gene. The germline V and J ends were trimmed by 6 bases and 3 bases, with 15 bases remaining between them. There are 14 residues in the CDR3. The V gene's germline CDR1 is KGHSH and CDR2 LQKENI. This CDR3 is CASSGPGSYYEQYF. In DNA form, the CDR3 reads TGTGCCAGCTCCGGACCTGGGTCCTACTACGAGCAGTACTTC. The entire variable domain, with the rest obtained from reference TRBV18 and TRBJ2-7, is as follows: NAGVMQNPRHLVRRRGQEARLRCSPMKGHSHVYWYRQLPEEGLKFMVYLQKENIIDESGMPKERFSAEFPKEGPSILRIQQVVRGDSAAYFCASSGPGSYYEQYFGPGTRLTVT.

The rearrangement uses TRBV7-2 and TRBJ2-3; either TRBD1 or TRBD2 may supply D (6 bases each). This CDR3 is 15 amino acids long. V was trimmed by 7 bases and J by 3 bases, leaving 17 bases between them. CDR1 and CDR2 from the germline V gene are SGHTA and FQGNSA. The CDR3 DNA follows: TGTGCCAGCAACAACCCCCGGAGGGGGACAGATACGCAGTATTTT. It is translated as CASNNPRRGTDTQYF.